These 9 T cell receptor beta chains share one sample of origin, sequenced in a study of beta chain features in type 1 diabetes. The entirety of the isolated RNA underwent reverse transcription, so expressed TCRB transcripts were sequenced. TCRdb keeps only in-frame clones here, not all; method: immunoSEQ multiplex PCR. The top ten clones hold about 0.02% of a sample with 900,000 or so clones, roughly 15% of them seen once. Sequenced sample: naive CD4+ T cells from blood. The receptors shown here come from a woman aged 18-29 years in good health.

This clone came up a few times. V is TRBV7-2 and J is TRBJ1-2, with a weak D call TRBD1 (6 bases). The ends were cut back, 1 base at V and 4 bases at J, with 7 bases in the middle. Germline assignment: CDR1 SGHTA and CDR2 FQGNSA. CDR3 length: 13 amino acids. Here the CDR3 DNA reads TGTGCCAGCAGCTTAGACAGGGCCTATGGCTACACCTTC. This translates into CASSLDRAYGYTF.

This clone was found a few times. The gene calls are TRBV13 and TRBJ2-1, with no clear D. This CDR3 is 11 amino acids long. Germline assignment: CDR1 PRHDT and CDR2 FYEKMQ (reference sequence). V lost 2 bases to trimming and J lost 9 bases, with 5 bases between them. The CDR3 loop is CASSLFGEQFF. CDR3 DNA: TGTGCCAGCAGCTTATTTGGTGAGCAGTTCTTC.

V gene TRBV6-1 combines with J gene TRBJ2-1; D uncertain. The CDR3 loop spans 13 amino acids. Germline V gene lookup returns CDR1 MNHNS and CDR2 SASEGT. Trimming cost V 3 bases and J 13 bases, with 16 bases left between them. In nucleotides, the CDR3 is TGTGCCAGCAGTGAGTCCCTCGGTCCGGACCAGTTCTTC. Translation: CASSESLGPDQFF.

Only a few counts were recorded for this clone. J is TRBJ2-1 and V is TRBV5-1; 11 bases agree with TRBD2. V shed 4 bases, J shed 8 bases, and the junction held 5 bases outside the gene matches. In germline, CDR1 is SGHRS, CDR2 YFSETQ. CDR3 length: 14 amino acids. CDR3 nucleotides: TGCGCCAGCAGCATCACTAGCGGGAGAGATGAGCAGTTCTTC. It is translated as CASSITSGRDEQFF.

In this sample, this clone turned up a few times. V usage is TRBV7-8 and J usage is TRBJ2-6; TRBD2 might be the D (5 bases). CDR3 length: 17 residues. Between the trimmed V and J ends, which lost 7 bases and 1 base, there was a span of 17 bases. Germline V lookup: CDR1 SGHVS, CDR2 FQNEAQ. The CDR3 loop is CASTPGLGPSGANVLTF. In DNA form, the CDR3 reads TGTGCCAGCACCCCAGGACTCGGTCCTTCTGGGGCCAACGTCCTGACTTTC.

This clone was detected only a few times. The rearrangement joins TRBV7-9 to TRBJ1-6; no clear D. CDR1 and CDR2 from the germline V gene are SEHNR and FQNEAQ (reference sequence). The V gene lost 0 bases and the J gene lost 8 bases, with 8 bases spanning the gap. This CDR3 contains 14 residues. CDR3 nucleotide sequence: TGTGCCAGCAGCTTAGCCGGGTGGGATTCACCCCTCCACTTT. Protein: CASSLAGWDSPLHF.

This clone was observed a handful of times. The V call is TRBV7-9, the J call TRBJ1-1; D ambiguous. Trimming cost V 1 base and J 0 bases, with 15 bases left between them. Per the germline V gene, CDR1 is SEHNR and CDR2 is FQNEAQ (reference sequence). The CDR3 covers 17 residues. CDR3 amino acids: CASSLVGGYTVNTEAFF. CDR3 DNA sequence: TGTGCCAGCAGCTTAGTCGGTGGTTACACCGTGAACACTGAAGCTTTCTTT.

This rearrangement joins TRBV11-2 to TRBJ2-7; 10 nucleotides align to TRBD2. V shed 6 bases, J shed 3 bases, and the junction held 14 bases outside the gene matches. Germline V gene lookup returns CDR1 SGHAT and CDR2 FQNNGV. The CDR3 sequence is 17 residues long. The DNA for the CDR3 is TGTGCCAGCAGAGCCCCGGGACTAGCGTCGAGAAACTACGAGCAGTACTTC. This encodes CASRAPGLASRNYEQYF.

The J gene is TRBJ2-1, the V gene TRBV4-2; D call uncertain. This CDR3 comprises 14 residues. Per germline, CDR1 LGHNA and CDR2 YNFKEQ. Trimming removed 0 bases at V and 5 bases at J, with 8 bases between. The CDR3 loop reads CASSQEDTNNEQFF. The CDR3 DNA reads as TGTGCCAGCAGCCAAGAAGACACAAACAATGAGCAGTTCTTC.